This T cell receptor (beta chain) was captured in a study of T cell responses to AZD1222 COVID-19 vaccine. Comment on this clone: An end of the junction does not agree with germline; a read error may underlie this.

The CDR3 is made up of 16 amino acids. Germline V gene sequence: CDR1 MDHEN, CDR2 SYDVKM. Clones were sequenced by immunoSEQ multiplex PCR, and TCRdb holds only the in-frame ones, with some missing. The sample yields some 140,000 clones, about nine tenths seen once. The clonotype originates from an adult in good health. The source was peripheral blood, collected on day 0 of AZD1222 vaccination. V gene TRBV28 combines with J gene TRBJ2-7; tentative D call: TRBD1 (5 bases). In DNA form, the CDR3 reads TGTGCCAGAAGTTTACCGACAGCTCCTCTCCCTCGCGAGCAGTACTTC. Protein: CARSLPTAPLPREQYF.